This is a list of T cell receptor beta chains from one sample in a study of Ad26.COV2.S vaccination and SARS-CoV-2 variants. Profiled with immunoSEQ multiplex PCR; TCRdb holds only in-frame clones, not every one. The sample includes 300,000 to 350,000 clones, 88% of them seen just once. Material: peripheral blood, obtained in a trial of Ad26.COV2.S vaccine versus placebo. The source of these receptors is a person between 18 and 59 years old who received the Ad26.COV2.S COVID-19 vaccine or a placebo. Both conserved end residues are part of each CDR3. A D gene is named only where the DNA matches it firmly. Size tells how often a clone was seen (once, few, many) or the class of an expanded clone, and some rows leave it out.

CASSDPLSSTDTQYF,TGTGCCAGCAGTGATCCTCTGTCTTCCACAGATACGCAGTATTTT,.,TRBV25-1,TRBJ2-3,.
CASKDRPSSYEQYF,TGTGCCAGCAAAGACAGGCCAAGCTCCTACGAGCAGTACTTC,.,TRBV3-1/TRBV3-2,TRBJ2-7,.
CASSFKRGATGELFF,TGTGCCAGCAGCTTTAAGCGGGGGGCCACCGGGGAGCTGTTTTTT,TRBD2,TRBV11-1,TRBJ2-2,.
CAISLAGEDNEQFF,TGTGCCATCAGCCTAGCTGGGGAAGACAATGAGCAGTTCTTC,.,TRBV10-3,TRBJ2-1,.
CASSFSSRQGAWRSTDTQYF,TGTGCCAGCAGTTTTAGTAGTCGACAGGGGGCCTGGAGGAGCACAGATACGCAGTATTTT,TRBD1,TRBV28,TRBJ2-3,.
CASSPGTGSSTEAFF,TGTGCCAGCAGTCCCGGCACAGGTTCGTCCACTGAAGCTTTCTTT,.,TRBV27,TRBJ1-1,.
CASSLGAEGYTF,TGTGCCAGCAGCTTAGGAGCGGAAGGCTACACCTTC,.,TRBV11-2,TRBJ1-2,.
CASSVSGTGDQPQHF,TGTGCCAGCAGCGTATCTGGGACAGGAGATCAGCCCCAGCATTTT,TRBD1,TRBV9,TRBJ1-5,.
CASSSLRHPYEQYF,TGTGCCAGCAGCTCCCTGCGACACCCCTACGAGCAGTACTTC,.,TRBV11-2,TRBJ2-7,many
CASSLKRLETQYF,TGTGCCAGCAGTTTGAAGAGGTTAGAGACCCAGTACTTC,.,TRBV28,TRBJ2-5,.
CASSSGQRMNTEAFF,TGTGCCAGCAGCTCCGGACAGCGAATGAACACTGAAGCTTTCTTT,.,TRBV5-4,TRBJ1-1,.
CASSDSGRVGPGANVLTF,TGTGCCAGCAGTGACTCGGGCAGGGTGGGGCCTGGGGCCAACGTCCTGACTTTC,.,TRBV6-4,TRBJ2-6,once
CAWRSEGSNTGELFF,TGTGCCTGGAGGTCGGAGGGATCCAACACCGGGGAGCTGTTTTTT,.,TRBV30,TRBJ2-2,.
CASTRLADTGELFF,TGTGCCAGTACCAGACTAGCGGACACCGGGGAGCTGTTTTTT,TRBD2,TRBV19,TRBJ2-2,few
CASSLYFGTGGGGAFF,TGTGCCAGCAGCTTATACTTCGGGACAGGGGGCGGGGGAGCTTTCTTT,TRBD1,TRBV7-9,TRBJ1-1,once
CASSPEQGSNQPQHF,TGTGCCAGCTCACCAGAACAGGGAAGCAATCAGCCCCAGCATTTT,.,TRBV18,TRBJ1-5,once
CASSQERLVKETQYF,TGTGCCAGCAGCCAAGAGCGACTAGTAAAGGAGACCCAGTACTTC,.,TRBV3-1/TRBV3-2,TRBJ2-5,.
CASIFRWGARDEQFF,TGTGCCAGTATTTTCCGTTGGGGGGCGCGCGATGAGCAGTTCTTC,.,TRBV19,TRBJ2-1,.
CASSQPSSGALYF,TGTGCCAGCAGCCAACCTTCTAGCGGGGCCCTGTACTTC,TRBD2,TRBV7-3,TRBJ2-5,.
CSVATGGLSQPQHF,TGCAGCGTTGCGACAGGGGGTCTAAGTCAGCCCCAGCATTTT,TRBD1,TRBV29-1,TRBJ1-5,.
CASSNMNTEAFF,TGTGCCAGCAGCAACATGAACACTGAAGCTTTCTTT,.,TRBV7-9,TRBJ1-1,.
CAISEIAGAYEQYF,TGTGCCATCAGTGAAATAGCGGGAGCGTACGAGCAGTACTTC,TRBD2,TRBV10-3,TRBJ2-7,once
CASSQDDTSGSLHEQYF,TGCGCCAGCAGCCAAGACGACACTAGCGGGAGTTTACACGAGCAGTACTTC,TRBD2,TRBV4-1,TRBJ2-7,.
CASSLGRAGGTDTQYF,TGTGCCAGCAGCTTGGGCCGTGCGGGGGGCACAGATACGCAGTATTTT,TRBD2,TRBV11-2,TRBJ2-3,.
CASSFGISGANVLTF,TGTGCCAGCAGCTTCGGGATCTCTGGGGCCAACGTCCTGACTTTC,.,TRBV9,TRBJ2-6,.
CASSLGEVRGYTF,TGTGCCAGCAGCTTGGGGGAAGTTCGAGGCTACACCTTC,.,TRBV5-6,TRBJ1-2,.
CASSQDRISTDTQYF,TGCGCCAGCAGCCAAGACCGGATTAGCACAGATACGCAGTATTTT,.,TRBV4-3,TRBJ2-3,once
CASSFRQGSNQPQHF,TGTGCCAGCAGCTTTCGACAGGGCTCAAATCAGCCCCAGCATTTT,TRBD1,TRBV5-6,TRBJ1-5,.
CASKLVSGGLADSNEQFF,TGTGCCAGCAAGCTTGTCTCCGGTGGACTAGCGGACTCGAATGAGCAGTTCTTC,TRBD2,TRBV7-2,TRBJ2-1,.
CASNRYGELFF,TGTGCCAGCAACCGTTACGGGGAGCTGTTTTTT,.,TRBV28,TRBJ2-2,.
CAISAGDTLHTEAFF,TGTGCCATCAGTGCGGGGGACACCTTGCACACTGAAGCTTTCTTT,.,TRBV10-3,TRBJ1-1,.
CASSLGGKTNYGYTF,TGTGCCAGCAGCTTAGGAGGGAAGACTAACTATGGCTACACCTTC,.,TRBV11-2,TRBJ1-2,.
CASSFTGTPEDEQFF,TGTGCCAGCAGTTTCACCGGGACACCCGAGGATGAGCAGTTCTTC,.,TRBV14,TRBJ2-1,.